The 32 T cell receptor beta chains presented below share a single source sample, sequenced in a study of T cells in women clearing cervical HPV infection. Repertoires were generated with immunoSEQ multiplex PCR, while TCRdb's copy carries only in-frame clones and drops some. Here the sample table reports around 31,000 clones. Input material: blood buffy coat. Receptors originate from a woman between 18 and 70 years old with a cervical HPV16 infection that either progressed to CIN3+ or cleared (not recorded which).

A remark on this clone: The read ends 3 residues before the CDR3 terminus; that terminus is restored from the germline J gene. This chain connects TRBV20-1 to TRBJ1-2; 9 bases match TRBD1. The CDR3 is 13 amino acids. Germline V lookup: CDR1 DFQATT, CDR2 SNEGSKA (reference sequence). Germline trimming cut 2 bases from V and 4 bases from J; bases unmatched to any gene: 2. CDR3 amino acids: CSARKQGAYGYTF. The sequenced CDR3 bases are TGCAGTGCTAGAAAACAGGGGGCCTATGGC.

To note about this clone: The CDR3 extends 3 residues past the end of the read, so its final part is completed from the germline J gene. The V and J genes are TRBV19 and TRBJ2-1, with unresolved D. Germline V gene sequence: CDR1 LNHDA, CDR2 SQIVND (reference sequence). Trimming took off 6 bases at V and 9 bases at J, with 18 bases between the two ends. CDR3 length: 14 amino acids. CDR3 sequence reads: CASRITQFRGEQFF. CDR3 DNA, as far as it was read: TGTGCCAGTAGAATAACACAGTTTCGAGGTGAG.

Incomplete CDR3 DNA: TGTGCCAGCTCACCACTTCAGGGGGTTAACTATGGT. Amino acid sequence: CASSPLQGVNYG. The entire CDR3 sequence reads CASSPLQGVNYGQYF. V and J are TRBV18 and TRBJ2-4, with TRBD1 identical over 7 bases. The read finishes 3 residues shy of the CDR3 end, and the germline J gene is used to complete it. CDR1 is KGHSH, CDR2 LQKENI, per germline. The CDR3 sequence is 15 residues long.

The CDR3 sequence: CASKRTSGSDEQFF. The part of the CDR3 DNA that was read is TGTGCCAGCAAGAGGACTAGCGGGAGCGATGAG. This chain connects TRBV11-2 to TRBJ2-1; TRBD2 matches 13 bases. The read terminates 3 residues ahead of where the CDR3 ends, so the germline J gene completes it. J gave up 8 bases and V 7 bases, and 5 bases lay outside the gene matches. This CDR3 is 14 amino acids long. From germline, CDR1 is SGHAT and CDR2 FQNNGV.

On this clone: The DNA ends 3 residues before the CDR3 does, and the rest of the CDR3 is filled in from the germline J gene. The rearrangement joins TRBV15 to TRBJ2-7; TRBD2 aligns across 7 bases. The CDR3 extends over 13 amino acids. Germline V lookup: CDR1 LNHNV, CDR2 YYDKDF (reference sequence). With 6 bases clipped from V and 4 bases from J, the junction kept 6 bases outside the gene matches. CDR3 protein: CATRASGIYEQYF. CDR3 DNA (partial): TGTGCCACCAGGGCTAGCGGAATTTACGAG.

CDR3 amino acids: CAGRGAGDTQYF. The part of the CDR3 DNA that was read is TGTGCCGGAAGGGGTGCAGGGGATACG. This chain uses TRBV2 with TRBJ2-3, with a tentative D call TRBD1 (5 bases). The DNA ends 3 residues before the CDR3 does, and the rest of the CDR3 is filled in from the germline J gene. Germline V gene sequence: CDR1 SNHLY, CDR2 FYNNEI. V lost 11 bases to trimming and J lost 6 bases, with 15 bases between them. The CDR3 sequence is 12 residues long.

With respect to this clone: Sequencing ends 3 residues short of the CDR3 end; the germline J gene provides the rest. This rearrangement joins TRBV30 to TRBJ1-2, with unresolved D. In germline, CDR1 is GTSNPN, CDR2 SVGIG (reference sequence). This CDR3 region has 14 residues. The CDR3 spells CACQNERSSYDYTF. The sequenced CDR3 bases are TGTGCCTGCCAGAACGAGCGGAGCTCCTACGAC.

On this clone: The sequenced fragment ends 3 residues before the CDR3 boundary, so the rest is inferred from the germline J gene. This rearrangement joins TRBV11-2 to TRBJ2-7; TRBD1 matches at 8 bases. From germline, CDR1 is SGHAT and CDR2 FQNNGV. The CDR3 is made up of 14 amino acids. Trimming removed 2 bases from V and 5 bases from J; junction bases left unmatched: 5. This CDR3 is CASSLRQGWNEQYF. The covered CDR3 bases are TGTGCCAGCAGCTTAAGACAGGGGTGGAACGAG.

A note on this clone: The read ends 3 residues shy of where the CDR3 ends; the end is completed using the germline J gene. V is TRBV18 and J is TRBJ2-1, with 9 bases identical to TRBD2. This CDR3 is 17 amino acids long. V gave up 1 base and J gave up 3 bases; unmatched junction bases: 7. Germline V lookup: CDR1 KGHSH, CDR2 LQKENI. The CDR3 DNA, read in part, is TGTGCCAGCTCACCACAAATTGCGGGAGGGGGCTACAATGAG. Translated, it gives CASSPQIAGGGYNE. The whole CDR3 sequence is CASSPQIAGGGYNEQFF.

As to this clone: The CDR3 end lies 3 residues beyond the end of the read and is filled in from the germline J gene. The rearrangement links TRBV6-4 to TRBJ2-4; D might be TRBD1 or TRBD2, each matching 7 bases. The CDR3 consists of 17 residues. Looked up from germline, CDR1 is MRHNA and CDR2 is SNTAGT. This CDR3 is CASSDPLQGRGSYGQYF. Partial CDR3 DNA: TGTGCCAGCAGTGACCCATTACAGGGGAGGGGAAGCTATGGT.

The CDR3 bases that were read are TGTGCCAGCAGCTTAGTTCAGGGGGCACTTTCCGAG. Translation gives CASSLVQGALSE. The CDR3, in full, reads CASSLVQGALSEQYF. The chain has TRBV11-3 and TRBJ2-7; 8 bases line up with TRBD1. The read ends 3 residues shy of where the CDR3 ends; the end is completed using the germline J gene. The V segment lost 1 base and the J segment 6 bases; nucleotides outside the gene matches: 8. The CDR3 spans 15 residues. In germline, CDR1 is SGHNT, CDR2 YENEEA.

CDR3 residues: CASSRGLAGGINEQFF. The covered CDR3 bases are TGCGCCAGCAGCCGGGGACTAGCGGGAGGTATCAATGAG. The rearrangement links TRBV5-1 to TRBJ2-1, with TRBD2 identical over 15 bases. The DNA ends 3 residues before the CDR3 does, and the rest of the CDR3 is filled in from the germline J gene. The germline V gene has CDR1 SGHRS and CDR2 YFSETQ. Unmatched junction bases numbered 5, after V lost 4 bases and J lost 6 bases. This CDR3 region has 16 residues.

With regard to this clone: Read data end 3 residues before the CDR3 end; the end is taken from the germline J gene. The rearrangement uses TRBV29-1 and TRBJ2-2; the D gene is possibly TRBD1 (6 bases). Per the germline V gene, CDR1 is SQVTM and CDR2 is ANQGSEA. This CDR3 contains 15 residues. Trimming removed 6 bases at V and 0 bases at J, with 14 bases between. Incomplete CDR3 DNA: TGCAGCGTAACGGGACACCGCGCGAACACCGGGGAG. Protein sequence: CSVTGHRANTGE. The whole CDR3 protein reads CSVTGHRANTGELFF.

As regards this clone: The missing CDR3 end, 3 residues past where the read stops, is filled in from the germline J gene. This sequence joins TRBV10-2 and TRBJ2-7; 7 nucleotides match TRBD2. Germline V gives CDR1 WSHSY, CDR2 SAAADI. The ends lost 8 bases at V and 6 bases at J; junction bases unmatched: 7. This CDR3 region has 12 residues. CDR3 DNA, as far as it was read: TGCGCCAGCGGAAAGACTAGCAGCGAG. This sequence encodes CASGKTSSE. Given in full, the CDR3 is CASGKTSSEQYF.

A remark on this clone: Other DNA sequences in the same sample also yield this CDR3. The CDR3 is CSAPPGLAGGFQYF. The covered CDR3 bases are TGCAGTGCCCCCCCCGGACTAGCGGGGGGGTTT. This rearrangement joins TRBV20-1 to TRBJ2-4, with 15 positions matching TRBD2. The CDR3 is cut off 3 residues early in the read; its end comes from the germline J gene. Per germline, CDR1 DFQATT and CDR2 SNEGSKA (reference sequence). There are 14 residues in the CDR3.

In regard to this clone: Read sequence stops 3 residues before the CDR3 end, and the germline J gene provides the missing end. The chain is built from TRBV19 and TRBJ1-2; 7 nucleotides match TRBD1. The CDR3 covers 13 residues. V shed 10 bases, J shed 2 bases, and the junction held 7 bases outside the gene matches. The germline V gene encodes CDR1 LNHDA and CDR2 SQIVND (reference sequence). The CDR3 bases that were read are TGTGCCACAAGACAGGGATCAAACTATGGC. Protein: CATRQGSNYG. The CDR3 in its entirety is CATRQGSNYGYTF.

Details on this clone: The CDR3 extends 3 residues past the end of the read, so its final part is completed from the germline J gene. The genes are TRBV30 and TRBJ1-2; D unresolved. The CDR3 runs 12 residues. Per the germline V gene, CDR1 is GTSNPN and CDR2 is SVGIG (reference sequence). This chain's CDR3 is CAYSRQLNDYTF. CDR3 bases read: TGTGCCTATAGCCGTCAGTTGAATGAC.

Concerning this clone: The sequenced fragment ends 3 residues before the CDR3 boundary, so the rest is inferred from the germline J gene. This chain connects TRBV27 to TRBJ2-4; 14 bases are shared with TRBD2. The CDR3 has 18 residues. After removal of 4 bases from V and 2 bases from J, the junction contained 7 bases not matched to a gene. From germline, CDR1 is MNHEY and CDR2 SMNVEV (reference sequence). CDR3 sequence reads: CASSSTSGGARTKNIQYF. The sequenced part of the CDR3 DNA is TGTGCCAGCAGTTCGACTAGCGGGGGGGCCAGGACCAAAAACATT.

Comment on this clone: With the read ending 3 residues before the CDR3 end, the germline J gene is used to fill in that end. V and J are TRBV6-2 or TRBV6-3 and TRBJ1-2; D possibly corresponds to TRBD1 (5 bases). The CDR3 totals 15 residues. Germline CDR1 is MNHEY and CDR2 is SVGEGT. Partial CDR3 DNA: TGTGCCAGCAGTTTCCCTGGGGGGGGAGTCGTTACC. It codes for CASSFPGGGVVT. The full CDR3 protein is CASSFPGGGVVTYTF.

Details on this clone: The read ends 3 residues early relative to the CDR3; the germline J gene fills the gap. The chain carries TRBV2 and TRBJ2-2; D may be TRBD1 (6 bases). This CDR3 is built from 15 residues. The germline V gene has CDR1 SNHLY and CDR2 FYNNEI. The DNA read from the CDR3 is TGTGCCAGCCGATGGCGGAGAGGGGGTAATGAAAAG. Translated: CASRWRRGGNEK. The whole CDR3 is CASRWRRGGNEKLFF.

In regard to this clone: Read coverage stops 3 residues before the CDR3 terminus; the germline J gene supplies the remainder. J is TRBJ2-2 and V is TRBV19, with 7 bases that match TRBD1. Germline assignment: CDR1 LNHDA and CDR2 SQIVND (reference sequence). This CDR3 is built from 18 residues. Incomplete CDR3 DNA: TGTGCCAGTAGTATAGAAACCCCAGGGGGACCCTATAATTCACCG. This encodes CASSIETPGGPYNSP. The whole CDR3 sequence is CASSIETPGGPYNSPLFF.

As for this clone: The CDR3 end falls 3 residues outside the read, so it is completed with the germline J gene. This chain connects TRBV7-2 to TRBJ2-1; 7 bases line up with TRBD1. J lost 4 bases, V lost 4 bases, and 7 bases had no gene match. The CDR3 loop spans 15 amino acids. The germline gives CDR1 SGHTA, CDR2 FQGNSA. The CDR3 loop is CASSSSGTAYNEQFF. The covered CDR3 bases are TGTGCCAGCAGCTCTTCCGGGACAGCGTACAATGAG.

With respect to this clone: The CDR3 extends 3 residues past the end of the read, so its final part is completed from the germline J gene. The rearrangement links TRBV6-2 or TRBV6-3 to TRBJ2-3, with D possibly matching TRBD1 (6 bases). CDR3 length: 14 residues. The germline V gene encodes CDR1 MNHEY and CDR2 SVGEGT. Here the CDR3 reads CASSKQGSSQPQYF. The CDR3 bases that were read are TGTGCCAGCAGTAAACAGGGTTCCAGTCAGCCG.

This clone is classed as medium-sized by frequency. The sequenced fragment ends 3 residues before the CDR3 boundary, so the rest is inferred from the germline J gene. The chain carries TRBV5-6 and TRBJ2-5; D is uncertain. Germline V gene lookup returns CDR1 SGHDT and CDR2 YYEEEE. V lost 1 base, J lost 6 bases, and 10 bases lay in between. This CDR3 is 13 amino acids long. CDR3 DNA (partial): TGTGCCAGCAGCTTGCAGGTCGTAAAGACC. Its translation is CASSLQVVKT. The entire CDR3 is CASSLQVVKTQYF.

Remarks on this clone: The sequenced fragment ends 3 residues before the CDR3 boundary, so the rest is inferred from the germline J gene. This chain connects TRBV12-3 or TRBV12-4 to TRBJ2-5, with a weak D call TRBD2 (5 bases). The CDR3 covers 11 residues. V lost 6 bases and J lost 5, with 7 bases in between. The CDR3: CASRSGETQYF. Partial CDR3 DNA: TGTGCCAGCAGGTCGGGGGAGACC.

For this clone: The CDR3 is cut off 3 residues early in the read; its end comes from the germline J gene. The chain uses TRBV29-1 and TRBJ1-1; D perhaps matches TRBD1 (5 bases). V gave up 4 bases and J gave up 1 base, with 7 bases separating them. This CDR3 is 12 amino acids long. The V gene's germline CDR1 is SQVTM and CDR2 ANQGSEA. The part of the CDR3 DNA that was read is TGCAGCGTTGGAACAGGGAACACTGAA. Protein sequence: CSVGTGNTE. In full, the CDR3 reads CSVGTGNTEAFF.

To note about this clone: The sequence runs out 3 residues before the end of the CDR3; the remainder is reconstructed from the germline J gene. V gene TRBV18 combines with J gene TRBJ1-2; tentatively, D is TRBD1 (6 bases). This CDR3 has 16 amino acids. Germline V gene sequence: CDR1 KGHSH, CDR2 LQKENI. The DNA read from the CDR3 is TGTGCCAGCTCACCTGTGGGGGGGGCCGTCAAAAACATC. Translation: CASSPVGGAVKNI. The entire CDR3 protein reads CASSPVGGAVKNIYTF. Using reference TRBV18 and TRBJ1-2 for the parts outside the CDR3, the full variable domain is NAGVMQNPRHLVRRRGQEARLRCSPMKGHSHVYWYRQLPEEGLKFMVYLQKENIIDESGMPKERFSAEFPKEGPSILRIQQVVRGDSAAYFCASSPVGGAVKNIYTFGSGTRLTVV.

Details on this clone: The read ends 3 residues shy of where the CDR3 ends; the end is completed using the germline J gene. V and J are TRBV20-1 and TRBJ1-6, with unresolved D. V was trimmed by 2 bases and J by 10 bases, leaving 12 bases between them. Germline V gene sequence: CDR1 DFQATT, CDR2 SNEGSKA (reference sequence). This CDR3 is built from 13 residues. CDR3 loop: CSARKSGGSPLHF. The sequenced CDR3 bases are TGCAGTGCTAGAAAGTCAGGTGGATCACCC.

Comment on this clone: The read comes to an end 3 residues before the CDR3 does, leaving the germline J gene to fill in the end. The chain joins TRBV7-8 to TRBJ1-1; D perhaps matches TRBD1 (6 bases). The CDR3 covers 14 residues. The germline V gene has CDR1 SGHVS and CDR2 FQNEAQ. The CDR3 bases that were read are TGTGCCAGCAGCCAACTGACAGGTCAGGTAGAA. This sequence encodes CASSQLTGQVE. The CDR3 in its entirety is CASSQLTGQVEAFF.

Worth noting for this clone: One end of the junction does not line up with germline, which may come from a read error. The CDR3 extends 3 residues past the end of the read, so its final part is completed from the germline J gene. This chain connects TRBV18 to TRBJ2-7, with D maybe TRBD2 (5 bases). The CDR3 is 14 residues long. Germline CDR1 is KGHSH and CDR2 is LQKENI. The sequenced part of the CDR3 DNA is TGTGCCAGCTCCCCACCGGGCGGGTCCTACGAG. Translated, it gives CASSPPGGSYE. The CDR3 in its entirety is CASSPPGGSYEQYF. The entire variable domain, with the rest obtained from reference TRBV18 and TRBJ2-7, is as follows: NAGVMQNPRHLVRRRGQEARLRCSPMKGHSHVYWYRQLPEEGLKFMVYLQKENIIDESGMPKERFSAEFPKEGPSILRIQQVVRGDSAAYFCASSPPGGSYEQYFGPGTRLTVT.

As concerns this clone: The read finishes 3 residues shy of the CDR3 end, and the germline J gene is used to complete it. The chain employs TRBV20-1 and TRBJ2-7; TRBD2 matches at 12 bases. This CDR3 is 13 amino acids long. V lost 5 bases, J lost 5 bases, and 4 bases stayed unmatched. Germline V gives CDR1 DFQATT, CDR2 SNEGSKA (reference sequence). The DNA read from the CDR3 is TGCAGTGCTCTCCTAGCGGGAGGGCACGAG. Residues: CSALLAGGHE. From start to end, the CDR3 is CSALLAGGHEQYF.

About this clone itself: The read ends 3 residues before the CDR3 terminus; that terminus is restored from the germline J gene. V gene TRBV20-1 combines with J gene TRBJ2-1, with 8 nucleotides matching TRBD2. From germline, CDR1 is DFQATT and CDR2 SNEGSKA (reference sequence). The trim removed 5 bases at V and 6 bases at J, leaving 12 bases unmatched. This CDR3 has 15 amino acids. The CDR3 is CSAPPAGAFGNEQFF. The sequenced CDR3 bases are TGCAGTGCTCCTCCAGCGGGAGCTTTTGGCAATGAG.